The source of this TCR beta chain is a study of cytomegalovirus exposure and HLA in healthy donors. This PCR relied on a set of 60 Vbeta primers and 13 Jbeta primers. Clones were sequenced by immunoSEQ multiplex PCR, and TCRdb holds only the in-frame ones, with some missing. Seen here are 200,000 or so clones, 80% to 85% observed once, and the top ten hold more than 0.6%. This CDR3 spans 17 amino acids. Trimming at V came to 8 bases and at J to 0 bases, leaving 7 bases not matched to a gene. Germline V gene lookup returns CDR1 SGHNT and CDR2 YYREEE (reference sequence). Sequencing was done on a sample of PBMCs. This chain links TRBV5-4 with TRBJ2-3, with TRBD2 identical over 15 bases. This TCR came from a boy younger than 10 in good health and CMV-seronegative. CDR3 nucleotides: TGTGCCAGTTCCGGGACTAGCGGGAGGTCTAGCACAGATACGCAGTATTTT. Residues: CASSGTSGRSSTDTQYF.